The next 20 T cell receptor beta chains were all read from a single sample in a study of blood T cell repertoires in COVID-19. Sequencing was performed with immunoSEQ multiplex PCR; in TCRdb, only in-frame clones are kept and a portion is missing. The sample records about 340,000 clones, 80% to 90% being singletons. The sequencing input was PBMCs or T cells enriched from blood (not recorded which). These receptors came from a woman in her forties with acute COVID-19.

CDR3 sequence: CASSFLSGERDTEAFF. For the CDR3, the DNA is TGTGCCAGCAGCTTCTTGTCCGGAGAAAGAGATACTGAAGCTTTCTTT. The chain joins TRBV5-6 to TRBJ1-1; no reliable D call. The length of the CDR3 is 16 residues. The V and J ends lost 2 bases and 5 bases respectively, with 19 bases between them. Germline CDR1 and CDR2: SGHDT and YYEEEE.

J is TRBJ1-1 and V is TRBV5-4, with 9 bases identical to TRBD1. The V gene's germline CDR1 is SGHNT and CDR2 YYREEE (reference sequence). The CDR3 covers 13 residues. The V and J ends lost 4 bases and 6 bases, in that order; junction bases with no gene match: 4. Here the CDR3 reads CASSRTGEPEAFF. The CDR3 coding sequence is TGTGCCAGCAGCCGGACAGGGGAACCTGAAGCTTTCTTT.

This clone is a singleton in its sample. J is TRBJ1-1 and V is TRBV27; D is perhaps TRBD1 (6 bases). The CDR3 has 13 residues. The V end was cut by 7 bases, the J end by 12 bases, with 21 bases between. Germline loops: CDR1 MNHEY, CDR2 SMNVEV (reference sequence). The CDR3 here is CASTDSGRGASFF. The CDR3 DNA follows: TGTGCCAGCACCGACTCGGGGCGGGGGGCTTCTTTCTTT.

In its sample, this clone was seen many times. The chain links TRBV28 to TRBJ2-5, with D maybe TRBD1 (5 bases). With 7 bases removed from V and 1 base from J, the gap between germline ends came to 7 bases. Germline CDR1 is MDHEN and CDR2 is SYDVKM. This CDR3 region has 12 residues. The CDR3 DNA is TGTGCCAGCATGACAGCCCAAGAGACCCAGTACTTC. It translates to CASMTAQETQYF.

The chain joins TRBV6-6 to TRBJ1-3; 7 bases are a match to TRBD1. Unmatched junction bases numbered 8, after V lost 5 bases and J lost 4 bases. Germline values: CDR1 MNHNY, CDR2 SVGAGI (reference sequence). The CDR3 consists of 15 residues. The CDR3 here is CASSDRQGAGNTIYF. In nucleotides, the CDR3 is TGTGCCAGCAGTGATAGACAGGGAGCCGGAAACACCATATATTTT.

The chain couples TRBV4-2 to TRBJ2-3, with 13 nucleotides matching TRBD2. The germline CDR1 and CDR2 sequences are LGHNA and YNFKEQ. The V gene end was trimmed by 4 bases and the J gene end by 1 base; junction bases not matched to a gene: 8. This CDR3 has 18 amino acids. The CDR3 here is CASSPLLAGGRRTDTQYF. DNA for the CDR3: TGTGCCAGCAGCCCGTTACTAGCGGGGGGGCGTCGCACAGATACGCAGTATTTT.

J is TRBJ1-2 and V is TRBV20-1; 9 bases are shared with TRBD1. The CDR3 contains 17 residues. CDR1 DFQATT and CDR2 SNEGSKA come from the germline V gene (reference sequence). V trimming: 3 bases; J trimming: 4 bases; junction bases outside the gene matches: 15. The DNA of the CDR3 is TGCAGTGCTAGTACTCTTTCTGAGACAGGGGGTTTCTATGGCTACACCTTC. Its protein product is CSASTLSETGGFYGYTF.

The chain has TRBV9 and TRBJ1-2; 8 nucleotides align to TRBD1. The CDR3 has 13 residues. CDR1 is SGDLS, CDR2 YYNGEE, per germline. J was trimmed by 8 bases and V by 4 bases; bases with no gene match: 7. CDR3 nucleotide sequence: TGTGCCAGCAGCACTTGGGACAGGCAAGGCTACACCTTC. It encodes CASSTWDRQGYTF.

Only one count was recorded for this clone. V and J are TRBV10-1 and TRBJ1-2, with D perhaps TRBD1 (6 bases). Germline V gene lookup returns CDR1 WNHNN and CDR2 SYGVQD (reference sequence). Trimming removed 8 bases at V and 6 bases at J, with 13 bases between. The CDR3 runs 12 residues. The CDR3 DNA is TGCGCCAGCGGGCACAGGGTCGATGGCTACACCTTC. Its translation is CASGHRVDGYTF.

This rearrangement joins TRBV5-5 to TRBJ2-5; a weak D match, TRBD1 (7 bases). This CDR3 is built from 16 residues. The V and J ends lost 0 bases and 5 bases respectively, with 17 bases between them. Per germline, CDR1 SGHKS and CDR2 YYEKEE (reference sequence). The CDR3 bases are TGTGCCAGCAGCTTGGCAATCCAGGGGGGACAGGAGACCCAGTACTTC. It yields the protein CASSLAIQGGQETQYF. Looking up the rest from reference TRBV5-5 and TRBJ2-5 gives the full variable domain: DAGVTQSPTHLIKTRGQQVTLRCSPISGHKSVSWYQQVLGQGPQFIFQYYEKEERGRGNFPDRFSARQFPNYSSELNVNALLLGDSALYLCASSLAIQGGQETQYFGPGTRLLVL.

This CDR3 reads CASWGQGGSNQPQHF. CDR3 nucleotide sequence: TGTGCCAGTTGGGGACAGGGGGGTAGCAATCAGCCCCAGCATTTT. The gene calls are TRBV28 and TRBJ1-5; 11 positions match TRBD1. Germline assignment: CDR1 MDHEN and CDR2 SYDVKM. CDR3 size: 15 residues. Trimming at V came to 9 bases and at J to 0 bases, leaving 4 bases not matched to a gene.

The CDR3 DNA is TGTGCCAGCAGTCTCACAGAGTCTGGGGCCAACGTCCTGACTTTC. This sequence encodes CASSLTESGANVLTF. The chain combines TRBV6-2 or TRBV6-3 with TRBJ2-6; D ambiguous. Germline assignment: CDR1 MNHEY and CDR2 SVGEGT. Between the trimmed V and J ends, which lost 5 bases and 1 base, there was a span of 9 bases. The CDR3 is 15 residues long.

The table lists this clone with a count of one. The chain uses TRBV7-2 and TRBJ1-2; D possibly corresponds to TRBD1 (5 bases). This CDR3 contains 13 residues. The germline V gene encodes CDR1 SGHTA and CDR2 FQGNSA. Trimming removed 4 bases at V and 4 bases at J, with 10 bases between. The CDR3 region is CASSSGGGYGYTF. For the CDR3, the DNA is TGTGCCAGCAGCTCTGGGGGAGGCTATGGCTACACCTTC.

This chain connects TRBV6-2 or TRBV6-3 to TRBJ1-2; no definite D call. The CDR3 length is 18 residues. Germline CDR1 reads MNHEY; CDR2 reads SVGEGT. Trimming pared 2 bases from V and 5 bases from J, leaving 24 bases between. DNA for the CDR3: TGTGCCAGCAGTTACGAGATAGGCGAGACAATACGAAGGTATGGCTACACCTTC. Its protein product is CASSYEIGETIRRYGYTF.

The chain joins TRBV5-8 to TRBJ2-7; TRBD1 is a possible D gene (6 bases). This CDR3 contains 15 residues. The V end was cut by 1 base, the J end by 1 base, with 12 bases between. Germline V gene data show CDR1 as SGHTS and CDR2 as YDEGEE. The chain's CDR3 is CASSLKGGTSYEQYF. CDR3 bases: TGTGCCAGCAGCTTGAAAGGGGGAACTTCCTACGAGCAGTACTTC.

The chain links TRBV27 to TRBJ1-6, with 7 bases that match TRBD1. The CDR3 has 14 amino acids. V shed 5 bases, J shed 10 bases, and the junction held 8 bases outside the gene matches. The germline gives CDR1 MNHEY, CDR2 SMNVEV (reference sequence). The CDR3 region has the DNA TGTGCCAGCAGTCCGAGACAGGGTTACTCACCCCTCCACTTT. Its translation is CASSPRQGYSPLHF.

V usage is TRBV19 and J usage is TRBJ1-4, with D perhaps matching TRBD1 (5 bases). Looked up from germline, CDR1 is LNHDA and CDR2 is SQIVND (reference sequence). The CDR3 has 14 residues. Trimming took 3 bases from V and 6 from J, leaving 11 bases between them. DNA of the CDR3: TGTGCCAGTAGTATTGGACACAATGATGAAAAACTGTTTTTT. This codes for CASSIGHNDEKLFF. Combining the CDR3 with reference TRBV19 and TRBJ1-4 gives the whole variable domain DGGITQSPKYLFRKEGQNVTLSCEQNLNHDAMYWYRQDPGQGLRLIYYSQIVNDFQKGDIAEGYSVSREKKESFPLTVTSAQKNPTAFYLCASSIGHNDEKLFFGSGTQLSVL.

This rearrangement joins TRBV4-2 to TRBJ2-3; 14 nucleotides align to TRBD2. The trim removed 1 base at V and 5 bases at J, leaving 5 bases unmatched. The germline V gene has CDR1 LGHNA and CDR2 YNFKEQ. This CDR3 comprises 17 residues. The CDR3 is CASSQGLAGGDRDTQYF. The CDR3 bases are TGTGCCAGCAGCCAAGGACTAGCGGGAGGGGACAGAGATACGCAGTATTTT.

The J gene is TRBJ1-6, the V gene TRBV7-2; D remains unclear. V lost 6 bases, J lost 3 bases, and 9 bases lay in between. From germline, CDR1 is SGHTA and CDR2 FQGNSA. CDR3 length equals 14 residues. For the CDR3, the DNA is TGTGCCAGCAGGTCTCCTATCTATAATTCACCCCTCCACTTT. Residues: CASRSPIYNSPLHF. Full variable domain (remainder filled in from reference TRBV7-2 and TRBJ1-6): GAGVSQSPSNKVTEKGKDVELRCDPISGHTALYWYRQSLGQGLEFLIYFQGNSAPDKSGLPSDRFSAERTGGSVSTLTIQRTQQEDSAVYLCASRSPIYNSPLHFGNGTRLTVT.

The chain has TRBV6-5 and TRBJ1-1, with TRBD1 matching over 8 bases. This CDR3 comprises 15 residues. J gave up 1 base and V 6 bases, and 7 bases lay outside the gene matches. CDR1 and CDR2 from the germline V gene are MNHEY and SVGAGI. The CDR3 coding sequence is TGTGCCAGCAGGCCGACCGGGACAGGGAACACTGAAGCTTTCTTT. Protein product: CASRPTGTGNTEAFF.